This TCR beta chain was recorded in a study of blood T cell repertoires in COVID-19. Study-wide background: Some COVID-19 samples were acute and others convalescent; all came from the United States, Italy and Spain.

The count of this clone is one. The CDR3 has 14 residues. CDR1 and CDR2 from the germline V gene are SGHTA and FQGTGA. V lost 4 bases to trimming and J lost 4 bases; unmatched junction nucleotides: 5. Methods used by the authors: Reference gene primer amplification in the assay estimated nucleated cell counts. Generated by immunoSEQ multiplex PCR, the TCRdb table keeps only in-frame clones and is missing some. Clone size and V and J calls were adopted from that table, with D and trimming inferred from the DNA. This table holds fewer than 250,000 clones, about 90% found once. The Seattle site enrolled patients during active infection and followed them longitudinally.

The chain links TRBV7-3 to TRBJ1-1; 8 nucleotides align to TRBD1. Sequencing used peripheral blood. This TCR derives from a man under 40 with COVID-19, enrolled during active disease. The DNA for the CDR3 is TGTGCCAGCAGCTCCAGGGGGCCGGGCACTGAAGCTTTCTTT. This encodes CASSSRGPGTEAFF.